The 24 T cell receptor beta chains below all came from one sample that was sequenced in a study of Tregs in tolerant kidney transplant recipients. Libraries were prepared by immunoSEQ multiplex PCR; TCRdb keeps only in-frame clonotypes and omits some of them. The sample records 75,000 to 95,000 clones, around nine tenths being singletons. The sample was CD8+ T cells from blood. These receptors were taken from a human donor in good health.

A remark on this clone: This sample includes further DNA sequences coding for the same CDR3. The chain carries TRBV9 and TRBJ2-7, with D unresolved. Germline V gene lookup returns CDR1 SGDLS and CDR2 YYNGEE. Trimming stripped 2 bases from V and 0 bases from J, with 9 bases between. This CDR3 contains 14 residues. The CDR3 loop is CASSVGSPSYEQYF. The CDR3 DNA follows: TGTGCCAGCAGCGTGGGGTCACCCTCCTACGAGCAGTACTTC.

A remark on this clone: Germline and junction disagree at one end, which may indicate a read error. V is TRBV6-5 and J is TRBJ2-7; no reliable D call. Germline V gene data show CDR1 as MNHEY and CDR2 as SVGAGI. CDR3 length equals 14 residues. The CDR3 spells CASSDSVDSYEQYF. DNA for the CDR3: TGTGCCAGCAGTGACTCAGTGGATTCCTACGAGCAGTACTTC.

V and J are TRBV7-6 and TRBJ2-7, with 10 bases that match TRBD2. The CDR3 sequence is 19 residues long. V trimming: 0 bases; J trimming: 2 bases; junction bases outside the gene matches: 13. Germline CDR1 and CDR2: SGHVS and FNYEAQ. The DNA for the CDR3 is TGTGCCAGCAGCTTAGCAAGGGTAGCGGGGGGCCAAATAGCCTACGAGCAGTACTTC. Its translation is CASSLARVAGGQIAYEQYF.

The chain has TRBV4-1 and TRBJ1-5; possible D gene TRBD1, 5 bases. CDR1 is MGHRA, CDR2 YSYEKL, per germline. The CDR3 has 16 residues. V lost 1 base and J 0 bases, leaving 10 bases between the germline ends. The CDR3 is CASSQGGPLSNQPQHF. The CDR3 DNA follows: TGCGCCAGCAGCCAAGGGGGCCCGCTTAGCAATCAGCCCCAGCATTTT.

The chain links TRBV6-5 to TRBJ2-7; D is perhaps TRBD2 (6 bases). V was pared by 6 bases and J by 4 bases, with 10 bases between. The length of the CDR3 is 12 residues. In germline, CDR1 is MNHEY, CDR2 SVGAGI. CDR3 coding DNA: TGTGCCAGCAGGGACTACCGATACGAGCAGTACTTC. Protein sequence: CASRDYRYEQYF.

This chain connects TRBV2 to TRBJ2-2; 9 bases align to TRBD1. J gave up 3 bases and V 1 base, and 9 bases lay outside the gene matches. The CDR3 covers 18 residues. In germline, CDR1 is SNHLY, CDR2 FYNNEI. CDR3 sequence (DNA): TGTGCCAGCAGTGAAGGGGACAGGGCGGATAAGGACACCGGGGAGCTGTTTTTT. This sequence encodes CASSEGDRADKDTGELFF.

The chain has TRBV9 and TRBJ2-3, with TRBD2 matching 13 bases. CDR3 size: 15 residues. Trimming at V came to 6 bases and at J to 4 bases, leaving 5 bases not matched to a gene. CDR1 is SGDLS and CDR2 is YYNGEE in the germline V gene. In DNA form, the CDR3 reads TGTGCCAGCACCGGACTAGCGGGGGCTTCAGATACGCAGTATTTT. This translates into CASTGLAGASDTQYF.

This rearrangement joins TRBV19 to TRBJ2-3; the match to TRBD2 covers 10 bases. The CDR3 consists of 16 residues. V was pared by 2 bases and J by 4 bases, with 6 bases of the junction left unmatched. Germline V gene lookup returns CDR1 LNHDA and CDR2 SQIVND (reference sequence). CDR3 sequence (DNA): TGTGCCAGTAGTATACTAGCGGGAGAGGGGGCAGATACGCAGTATTTT. It is translated as CASSILAGEGADTQYF.

This chain links TRBV6-5 with TRBJ2-1; D is possibly TRBD2 (5 bases). Trimming pared 6 bases from V and 10 bases from J, leaving 10 bases between. Germline CDR1 MNHEY, CDR2 SVGAGI. This CDR3 contains 11 residues. The CDR3 is CASSTRLEQFF. The CDR3 DNA reads as TGTGCCAGCAGCACAAGACTAGAGCAGTTCTTC.

The chain has TRBV27 and TRBJ1-5; D perhaps matches TRBD1 (6 bases). The CDR3 extends over 15 amino acids. Trimming removed 1 base at V and 1 base at J, with 8 bases between. Germline V gene lookup returns CDR1 MNHEY and CDR2 SMNVEV (reference sequence). This CDR3 reads CASSLLGQSNQPQHF. The CDR3 region has the DNA TGTGCCAGCAGTTTATTAGGACAGAGCAATCAGCCCCAGCATTTT.

The rearrangement links TRBV6-5 to TRBJ2-7, with D possibly TRBD2 on 5 matching bases. V lost 2 bases, J lost 6 bases, and 11 bases lay in between. Germline assignment: CDR1 MNHEY and CDR2 SVGAGI. The CDR3 contains 13 residues. The CDR3 reads CASSYRASGEQYF. In DNA, the CDR3 is TGTGCCAGCAGTTACCGGGCAAGCGGCGAGCAGTACTTC.

V gene TRBV5-4 combines with J gene TRBJ2-3, with 11 bases aligning to TRBD2. This CDR3 is 18 amino acids long. After removal of 0 bases from V and 2 bases from J, the junction contained 8 bases not matched to a gene. Germline CDR1 reads SGHNT; CDR2 reads YYREEE (reference sequence). This chain's CDR3 is CASSLDIPSGRLTDTQYF. The DNA of the CDR3 is TGTGCCAGCAGCTTGGACATTCCTAGCGGGAGGCTCACAGATACGCAGTATTTT.

The V and J genes are TRBV6-4 and TRBJ2-1, with 12 bases lining up with TRBD2. The trim removed 7 bases at V and 7 bases at J, leaving 8 bases unmatched. Germline lookup yields CDR1 MRHNA and CDR2 SNTAGT. The CDR3 consists of 15 residues. The CDR3 coding sequence is TGTGCCAGCAACGAGACTAGCGGGAGTGCAAATGAGCAGTTCTTC. It translates to CASNETSGSANEQFF.

The CDR3 region is CAWLRVSNTEAFF. CDR3 DNA sequence: TGTGCCTGGCTGCGGGTTTCGAACACTGAAGCTTTCTTT. This chain connects TRBV30 to TRBJ1-1, with D hard to call. From germline, CDR1 is GTSNPN and CDR2 SVGIG (reference sequence). The CDR3 loop spans 13 amino acids. Trimming shortened V by 5 bases and J by 1 base, and 11 bases separated the two germline ends.

The chain couples TRBV30 to TRBJ1-2; 9 nucleotides line up with TRBD1. The germline V gene has CDR1 GTSNPN and CDR2 SVGIG (reference sequence). After removal of 0 bases from V and 4 bases from J, the junction contained 3 bases not matched to a gene. The CDR3 covers 14 residues. The CDR3 region is CAWSVVQGAYGYTF. Here the CDR3 DNA reads TGTGCCTGGAGTGTGGTACAGGGGGCCTATGGCTACACCTTC.

J is TRBJ2-5 and V is TRBV27; 7 nucleotides agree with TRBD1. This CDR3 region has 15 residues. CDR1 and CDR2 from the germline V gene are MNHEY and SMNVEV (reference sequence). Unmatched junction bases numbered 10, after V lost 4 bases and J lost 5 bases. The CDR3 coding sequence is TGTGCCAGCAGTTCCCCTCCGACAGGGTCGGAGACCCAGTACTTC. Encoded protein: CASSSPPTGSETQYF.

CDR3 bases: TGTGCCAGCAGCCCCCCCATACCGGGACCGGAGAAATTTAATTCACCCCTCCACTTT. As protein: CASSPPIPGPEKFNSPLHF. The genes are TRBV7-9 and TRBJ1-6; D is perhaps TRBD1 (5 bases). In germline, CDR1 is SEHNR, CDR2 FQNEAQ (reference sequence). This CDR3 spans 19 amino acids. Trimming shortened V by 5 bases and J by 6 bases, and 26 bases separated the two germline ends.

CDR3 sequence reads: CASSSTEQGRQYF. As DNA, the CDR3 is TGTGCCAGCAGTTCCACAGAACAGGGTCGGCAGTACTTC. The chain carries TRBV6-1 and TRBJ2-7; a weak D match, TRBD1 (6 bases). The CDR3 has 13 residues. CDR1 is MNHNS and CDR2 is SASEGT in the germline V gene. V shed 5 bases and J shed 9 bases, with 17 bases lying between them.

The chain recombines TRBV7-3 with TRBJ2-2, with a tentative D call TRBD2 (6 bases). V gave up 2 bases and J gave up 7 bases, with 23 bases separating them. Germline CDR1 reads SGHTA; CDR2 reads FQGTGA. The length of the CDR3 is 18 residues. The DNA for the CDR3 is TGTGCCAGCAGCTTAGGGATTGGAGGAGGGCTCGCGATCGGGGAGCTGTTTTTT. Protein: CASSLGIGGGLAIGELFF. The entire variable domain, with the rest obtained from reference TRBV7-3 and TRBJ2-2, is as follows: GAGVSQTPSNKVTEKGKYVELRCDPISGHTALYWYRQSLGQGPEFLIYFQGTGAADDSGLPNDRFFAVRPEGSVSTLKIQRTERGDSAVYLCASSLGIGGGLAIGELFFGEGSRLTVL.

CDR3 sequence: CATPGTGGHRTSGNTIYF. The CDR3, as DNA: TGTGCCACTCCCGGGACAGGGGGCCACCGGACCTCTGGAAACACCATATATTTT. This chain joins TRBV2 and TRBJ1-3; the match to TRBD1 covers 12 bases. Germline V gene sequence: CDR1 SNHLY, CDR2 FYNNEI. Trimming at V came to 10 bases and at J to 0 bases, leaving 13 bases not matched to a gene. The CDR3 covers 18 residues.

The chain employs TRBV27 and TRBJ2-1; D is unclear. CDR3 length: 16 amino acids. V was pared by 0 bases and J by 2 bases, with 11 bases between. The germline gives CDR1 MNHEY, CDR2 SMNVEV (reference sequence). CDR3 sequence (DNA): TGTGCCAGCAGTTTATCGACTGCAACCCCCTACAATGAGCAGTTCTTC. Its translation: CASSLSTATPYNEQFF.

V usage is TRBV6-1 and J usage is TRBJ2-3, with 8 bases fitting TRBD1. V gave up 4 bases and J gave up 0 bases; unmatched junction bases: 6. This CDR3 comprises 16 residues. Germline V lookup: CDR1 MNHNS, CDR2 SASEGT. The CDR3 nucleotides are TGTGCCAGCAGTGTAAGGACAGGGTCCAGCACAGATACGCAGTATTTT. Protein: CASSVRTGSSTDTQYF.

V usage is TRBV6-8 and J usage is TRBJ2-7, with D possibly TRBD1 on 5 matching bases. The CDR3 loop spans 14 amino acids. Deletions cut 6 bases from V and 2 bases from J, with 14 bases between. Germline CDR1 MNHGY, CDR2 SAAAGT. In nucleotides, the CDR3 is TGTGCCAGCAGGCAGACCGAGACAGCCTACGAGCAGTACTTC. It specifies CASRQTETAYEQYF.

The table lists this clone with a count of one. The chain carries TRBV4-2 and TRBJ2-3, with 11 positions matching TRBD2. The germline gives CDR1 LGHNA, CDR2 YNFKEQ. The CDR3 is 16 amino acids. J lost 4 bases, V lost 5 bases, and 8 bases had no gene match. As DNA, the CDR3 is TGTGCCAGCAGCGAAAAGACTAGCGGGGTCGCAGATACGCAGTATTTT. Its translation is CASSEKTSGVADTQYF.